This record looks at one TCR beta chain sequence and its context. Its antigen remains unidentified. Trimming left V 5 bases short and J 0 bases short, with 26 bases between. Germline V gene data show CDR1 as SGHVS and CDR2 as FQNEAQ. This CDR3 is 20 amino acids long. This entry comes from a study of T cell repertoires in cytomegalovirus infection. One entry per CDR3 protein results from TCRdb running MiXCR on the reads. The table includes around 900,000 distinct CDR3 sequences, under 40% detected once. V usage is TRBV7-8 and J usage is TRBJ2-1; D perhaps matches TRBD2 (5 bases). This sample comprised cultured CD8+ T cells from PBMCs, obtained from culture after CMV antigen stimulation. This receptor was obtained from a human donor in good health (CMV status not recorded). Some clones in this sample may be carry-over from other donors' samples. The CDR3: CASSPYRQTSLAGSYNEQFF. The DNA for the CDR3 is TGTGCCAGCAGCCCCTACCGTCAGACTTCTCTAGCAGGCTCCTACAATGAGCAGTTCTTC.